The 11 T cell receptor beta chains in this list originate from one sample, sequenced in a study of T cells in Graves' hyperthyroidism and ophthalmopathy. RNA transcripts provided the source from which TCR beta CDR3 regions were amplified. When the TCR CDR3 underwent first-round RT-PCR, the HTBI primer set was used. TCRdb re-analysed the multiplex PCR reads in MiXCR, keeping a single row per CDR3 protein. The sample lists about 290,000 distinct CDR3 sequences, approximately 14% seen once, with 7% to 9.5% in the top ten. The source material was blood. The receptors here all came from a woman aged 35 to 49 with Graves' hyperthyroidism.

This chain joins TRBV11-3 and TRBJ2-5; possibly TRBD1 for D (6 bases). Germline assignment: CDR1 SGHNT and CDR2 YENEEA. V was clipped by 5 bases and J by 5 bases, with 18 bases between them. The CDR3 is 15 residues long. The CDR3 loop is CASSPRDTRGETQYF. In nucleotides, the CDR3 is TGTGCCAGCAGCCCTCGGGACACCCGCGGGGAGACCCAGTACTTC.

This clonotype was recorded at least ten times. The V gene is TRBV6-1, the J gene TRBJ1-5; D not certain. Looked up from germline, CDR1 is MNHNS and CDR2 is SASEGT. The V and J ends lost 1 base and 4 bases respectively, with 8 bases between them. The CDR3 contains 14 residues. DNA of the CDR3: TGTGCCAGCAGTGAAGATGCGGAGAATCAGCCCCAGCATTTT. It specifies CASSEDAENQPQHF.

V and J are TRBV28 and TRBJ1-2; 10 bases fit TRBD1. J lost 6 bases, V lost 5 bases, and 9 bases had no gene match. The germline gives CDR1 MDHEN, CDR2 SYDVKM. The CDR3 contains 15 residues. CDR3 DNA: TGTGCCAGCAGTCCCGCCGGGACAGGGGCTGATGGCTACACCTTC. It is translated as CASSPAGTGADGYTF.

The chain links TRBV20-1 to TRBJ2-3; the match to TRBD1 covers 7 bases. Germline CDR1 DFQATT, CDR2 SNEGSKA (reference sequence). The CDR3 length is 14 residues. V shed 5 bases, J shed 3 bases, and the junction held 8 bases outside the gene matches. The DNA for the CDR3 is TGCAGTGCTCTTAGACAGGGTTTAACAGATACGCAGTATTTT. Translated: CSALRQGLTDTQYF.

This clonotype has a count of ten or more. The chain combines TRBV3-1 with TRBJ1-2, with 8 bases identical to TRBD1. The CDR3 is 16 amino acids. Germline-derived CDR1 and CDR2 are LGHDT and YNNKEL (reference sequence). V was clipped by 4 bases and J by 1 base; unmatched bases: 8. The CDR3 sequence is CASSRSGTGGNYGYTF. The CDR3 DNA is TGTGCCAGCAGCCGATCCGGAACAGGGGGTAACTATGGCTACACCTTC. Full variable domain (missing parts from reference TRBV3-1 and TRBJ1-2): DTAVSQTPKYLVTQMGNDKSIKCEQNLGHDTMYWYKQDSKKFLKIMFSYNNKELIINETVPNRFSPKSPDKAHLNLHINSLELGDSAVYFCASSRSGTGGNYGYTFGSGTRLTVV.

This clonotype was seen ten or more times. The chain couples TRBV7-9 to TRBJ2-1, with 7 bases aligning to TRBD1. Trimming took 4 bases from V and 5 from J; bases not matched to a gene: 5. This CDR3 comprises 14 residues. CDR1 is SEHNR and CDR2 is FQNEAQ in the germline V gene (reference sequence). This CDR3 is CASSSADRDNEQFF. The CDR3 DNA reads TGTGCCAGCAGCTCGGCCGACAGGGACAATGAGCAGTTCTTC.

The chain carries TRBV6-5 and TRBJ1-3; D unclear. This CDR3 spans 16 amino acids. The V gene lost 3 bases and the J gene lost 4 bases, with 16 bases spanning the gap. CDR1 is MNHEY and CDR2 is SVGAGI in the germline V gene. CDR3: CASSYGPPLRGNTIYF. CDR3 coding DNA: TGTGCCAGCAGTTATGGACCGCCGCTTAGGGGAAACACCATATATTTT.

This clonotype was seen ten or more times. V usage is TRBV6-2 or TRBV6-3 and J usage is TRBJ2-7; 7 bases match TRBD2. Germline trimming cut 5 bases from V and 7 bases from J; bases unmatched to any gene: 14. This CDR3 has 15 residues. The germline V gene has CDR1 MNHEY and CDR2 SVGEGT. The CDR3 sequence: CASSQSGLGLREQYF. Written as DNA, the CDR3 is TGTGCCAGCAGTCAGAGTGGACTAGGCCTACGGGAGCAGTACTTC.

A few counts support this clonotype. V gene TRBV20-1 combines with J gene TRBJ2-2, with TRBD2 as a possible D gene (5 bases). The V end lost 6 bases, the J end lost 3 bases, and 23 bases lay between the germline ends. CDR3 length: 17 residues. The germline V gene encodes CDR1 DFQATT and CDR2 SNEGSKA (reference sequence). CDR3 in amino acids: CSALSPRDGKDTGELFF. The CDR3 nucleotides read TGCAGTGCCTTAAGTCCACGGGATGGCAAGGACACCGGGGAGCTGTTTTTT.

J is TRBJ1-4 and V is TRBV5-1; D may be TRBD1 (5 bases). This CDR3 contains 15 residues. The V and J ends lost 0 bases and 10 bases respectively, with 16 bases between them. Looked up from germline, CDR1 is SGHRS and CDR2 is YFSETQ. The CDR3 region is CASSLVAGAQGKLFF. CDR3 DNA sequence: TGCGCCAGCAGCTTGGTGGCCGGGGCCCAGGGAAAACTGTTTTTT.

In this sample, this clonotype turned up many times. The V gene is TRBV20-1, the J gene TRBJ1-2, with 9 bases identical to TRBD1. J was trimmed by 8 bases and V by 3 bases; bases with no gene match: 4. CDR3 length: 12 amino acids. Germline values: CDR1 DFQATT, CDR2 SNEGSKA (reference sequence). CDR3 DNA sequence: TGCAGTGCTAGGGCGGACAGGGGCGGCTACACCTTC. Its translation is CSARADRGGYTF.